This T cell receptor beta chain was sequenced in a study of CD4 T cells in relation to SARS-CoV-2 and coronaviruses. Study-wide context: The HLA restriction of the shared crossreactive spike epitopes was mapped. General study points: Memory recall responses, not primary responses primed in culture, are what the assay detects. Crossreactivity was assessed only for spike protein, not other viral proteins. Compared with monoreactive clones, crossreactive clones showed significantly weaker SARS-CoV-2 expansion.

Unexposed donor CD4+ T cells date from about 2011-2018, before the COVID-19 pandemic. Per germline, CDR1 SGHTA and CDR2 FQGNSA. V shed 5 bases and J shed 10 bases, with 12 bases lying between them. The CDR3 sequence is 11 residues long. Comment on this clone: Its antigen is not known.

Here immunoSEQ multiplex PCR was the method, and the copy in TCRdb shows in-frame clones only, minus some. This table holds 60,000 or so clones, less than 95% found once. This chain links TRBV7-2 with TRBJ2-7; D is ambiguous. The receptor comes from a human donor in good health. The sequencing input was naive CD4+ T cells from PBMCs. Subset: naive CD4+ T cells isolated by negative enrichment. The CDR3 region is CASSPRTVQYF. CDR3 DNA sequence: TGTGCCAGCAGCCCAAGGACGGTACAGTACTTC.